Listed below are T cell receptor beta chains from one sample, sequenced in a study of CD8 T cells in ankylosing spondylitis. TCRdb itself ran the 5' RACE reads through MiXCR, one entry per CDR3 protein. Here the sample spans 350,000 to 450,000 distinct CDR3 sequences, roughly a quarter being singletons. The sample taken for sequencing was blood, either unsorted or a sorted T cell fraction (not recorded which). The receptor source for this set is a male donor with ankylosing spondylitis. Both conserved end residues are part of each CDR3. A D gene is named only where the DNA matches it firmly. Only some rows state a clone size, as once, few, many or a class for expanded clones.

TGCGCCAGCAGTTCCGGGACCGTTCAAGTTGAGCAGTTCTTC CASSSGTVQVEQFF TRBJ2-1 - TRBV5-1 -
TGTGCCAGCGGCCAGGGGGCGCAGGGAAACACCATATATTTT CASGQGAQGNTIYF TRBJ1-3 - TRBV18 TRBD1
TGTGCCAGCAGCTTCCAGCGGGGGCAAGAGACCCAGTACTTC CASSFQRGQETQYF TRBJ2-5 - TRBV7-2 TRBD2
TGTGCCAGCAGCGGGAACGCCGGGGAGCTGTTTTTT CASSGNAGELFF TRBJ2-2 - TRBV7-9 -
TGTGCCAGCAGTTTAGCCAGTAGTAGCGGAGCCTACGAGCAGTACTTC CASSLASSSGAYEQYF TRBJ2-7 - TRBV27 -
TGTGCCATCAGTCGTGGGGAGGAAGGGTCACCCCTCCACTTT CAISRGEEGSPLHF TRBJ1-6 few TRBV10-3 -
TGTGCCAGCAGCCAGCCGGGGACAGGGGATGACAATGAGCAGTTCTTC CASSQPGTGDDNEQFF TRBJ2-1 - TRBV4-2 TRBD1
TGTGCCAGCTCACCAAAGGGAGGCTCTGGGGCCAACGTCCTGACTTTC CASSPKGGSGANVLTF TRBJ2-6 - TRBV18 -
TGCAGCGTTCGGGACAGAGAATCCCAAGAGACCCAGTACTTC CSVRDRESQETQYF TRBJ2-5 - TRBV29-1 TRBD1
TGCAGTGCTAGAGATGAGAGGGGCACAGATACGCAGTATTTT CSARDERGTDTQYF TRBJ2-3 few TRBV20-1 -
TGTGCCAGCAGCGCACGGGACAAGCATTCACCCCTCCACTTT CASSARDKHSPLHF TRBJ1-6 once TRBV9 -
TGCGCCAGCAGCCTAGGGGACAATTATAGCAATCAGCCCCAGCATTTT CASSLGDNYSNQPQHF TRBJ1-5 - TRBV5-1 -
TGTGCCAGCAGCAGAAAGGGGGCGGGGACTGAAGCTTTCTTT CASSRKGAGTEAFF TRBJ1-1 - TRBV5-8 TRBD1
TGCAGTGCTATTGCCCTGGGGGTAGCGGGGACCACAGATACGCAGTATTTT CSAIALGVAGTTDTQYF TRBJ2-3 few TRBV20-1 TRBD2
TGTGCCAGCAATAGCGGGCCTAATCAGCCCCAGCATTTT CASNSGPNQPQHF TRBJ1-5 - TRBV25-1 -
TGTGCCAGCAGCTTAGGGTGGACTAGCGGGAACGAAGAGACCCAGTACTTC CASSLGWTSGNEETQYF TRBJ2-5 - TRBV7-9 TRBD2
TGCAGTGCTGGAAGTCCTGGGGATGAGCAGTTCTTC CSAGSPGDEQFF TRBJ2-1 few TRBV20-1 -
TGCGCCAGCAGCCTGACAGTAGTAGAGGGAAACATTCAGTACTTC CASSLTVVEGNIQYF TRBJ2-4 few TRBV5-1 -
TGTGCCAGCCTCACCAAAGGAGGGATGAACACTGAAGCTTTCTTT CASLTKGGMNTEAFF TRBJ1-1 few TRBV2 -
TGTGCCACCAGTGAAGCAGACGGTACCAATGAGCAGTTCTTC CATSEADGTNEQFF TRBJ2-1 - TRBV24-1 -
TGTGCCAGCAGCATGGACAGTGGAAATCAGCCCCAGCATTTT CASSMDSGNQPQHF TRBJ1-5 - TRBV9 -
TGTGCCAGCAGCCCCCCCGCCGCCAGCTCTGGAAACACCATATATTTT CASSPPAASSGNTIYF TRBJ1-3 few TRBV7-9 -
TGCAGTGCGCAGGAGCGGGAGAGCACAGATACGCAGTATTTT CSAQERESTDTQYF TRBJ2-3 many TRBV20-1 TRBD2
TGTGCCAGCAGCAACGGACAGCTCTCTTCTTGGGAGCAGTACTTC CASSNGQLSSWEQYF TRBJ2-7 - TRBV11-2 -
TGCAGCGTTGTCGGGGGCACAGATACGCAGTATTTT CSVVGGTDTQYF TRBJ2-3 few TRBV29-1 -
TGTGCCAGCAGCATACGACAGGGGGGGGGTGAGACCCAGTACTTC CASSIRQGGGETQYF TRBJ2-5 few TRBV9 TRBD1
TGCGCCAGCAGCCCCACAGGACAGACCGGGGAGCTGTTTTTT CASSPTGQTGELFF TRBJ2-2 few TRBV5-1 -
TGCAGTGCTCAAGCGGGAAGCACAGATACGCAGTATTTT CSAQAGSTDTQYF TRBJ2-3 - TRBV20-1 TRBD2
TGTGCCAGCAGCTTTACGGGAGGGTCCGCAGATACGCAGTATTTT CASSFTGGSADTQYF TRBJ2-3 - TRBV7-8 TRBD2
TGTGCCTGGAGTGTAGGGGGCGGGAACACTGAAGCTTTCTTT CAWSVGGGNTEAFF TRBJ1-1 - TRBV30 TRBD1
TGTGCCAGCAGCTTGATGGTCGTGAACACCGGGGAGCTGTTTTTT CASSLMVVNTGELFF TRBJ2-2 few TRBV5-5 -
TGTGCCAGCAAGAGGACAGGGGGCGCGGCCGGGGAGCTGTTTTTT CASKRTGGAAGELFF TRBJ2-2 - TRBV27 TRBD1
TGTGCCACCAGTCGGTACCAAGAGACCCAGTACTTC CATSRYQETQYF TRBJ2-5 few TRBV10-3 -
TGTGCCAGCAGTGATTACGGGACAGAGATACCCTACAATGAGCAGTTCTTC CASSDYGTEIPYNEQFF TRBJ2-1 - TRBV2 TRBD1
TGTGCCATCAGTGGGGGGGACGGCAATCAGCCCCAGCATTTT CAISGGDGNQPQHF TRBJ1-5 - TRBV10-3 -
TGTGCCAGTAGTTTGGGTCCTTTTTCGGGGACTGAAGCTTTCTTT CASSLGPFSGTEAFF TRBJ1-1 - TRBV19 -
TGTGCCACCAGCAGAGAGTACGGGGAGACCCAGTACTTC CATSREYGETQYF TRBJ2-5 few TRBV15 -
TGTGCCAGCAGGAAACTCGGGGGGCACGACTATGGCTACACCTTC CASRKLGGHDYGYTF TRBJ1-2 - TRBV11-2 -
TGTGCCAGCACCCAAGGGGTACTAGCGGGAGGGGAGCAGTTCTTC CASTQGVLAGGEQFF TRBJ2-1 few TRBV6-2/TRBV6-3 TRBD2
TGTGCCAGCAAGCGGCTAGCGGCGAACACCGGGGAGCTGTTTTTT CASKRLAANTGELFF TRBJ2-2 few TRBV6-1 TRBD2
TGTGCCAGCAGCCAAGATGGAGACAGGACTGAAGCTTTCTTT CASSQDGDRTEAFF TRBJ1-1 - TRBV3-1 -
TGTGCCAGCAGCGGGCGGGATAGAGAGACCCAGTACTTC CASSGRDRETQYF TRBJ2-5 few TRBV9 -
TGTGCCAGCAGCACTTGGAGGGGGCAAGATGAGCAGTTCTTC CASSTWRGQDEQFF TRBJ2-1 - TRBV3-1 -
TGCAGTGCGAGGGGCAACATGGGCGAGTGGGCGTTCTTC CSARGNMGEWAFF TRBJ2-1 - TRBV20-1 -
TGTGCCAGCAGCTTACGAGGGGGCCCTAACTATGGCTACACCTTC CASSLRGGPNYGYTF TRBJ1-2 - TRBV11-2 TRBD1
TGTGCCACCGCAGAATTCGGCAGTCAGCCCCAGCATTTT CATAEFGSQPQHF TRBJ1-5 many TRBV24-1 -
TGCAGCGTTGAAGCGGACAGGGACACCGGGGAGCTGTTTTTT CSVEADRDTGELFF TRBJ2-2 - TRBV29-1 TRBD1
TGTGCCAGCAGTTTAGGAGGAGGGACTAGGGCCTACGAGCAGTACTTC CASSLGGGTRAYEQYF TRBJ2-7 - TRBV12-3/TRBV12-4 TRBD2
TGTGCCAGCAGCCAGGAACTAGCGGAATACAATGAGCAGTTCTTC CASSQELAEYNEQFF TRBJ2-1 few TRBV3-1 TRBD2
TGTGCCAGCAACCAAGCGGGAGGGGGAGATACGCAGTATTTT CASNQAGGGDTQYF TRBJ2-3 - TRBV3-1 TRBD2
TGTGCCAGCAGTTATGCTGGCCGGGAGAACACTGAAGCTTTCTTT CASSYAGRENTEAFF TRBJ1-1 - TRBV6-5 -
TGTGCCAGCAGCTTAAGAGGCAGGGACCTCTACAATGAGCAGTTCTTC CASSLRGRDLYNEQFF TRBJ2-1 few TRBV11-2 -
TGTGCCAGCAGCTTAGCGGGCCTTCAAGAGACCCAGTACTTC CASSLAGLQETQYF TRBJ2-5 many TRBV7-9 -
TGTGCCAGCAGCCTAAGGGCGGGAGATGAAGATACGCAGTATTTT CASSLRAGDEDTQYF TRBJ2-3 few TRBV7-9 TRBD2